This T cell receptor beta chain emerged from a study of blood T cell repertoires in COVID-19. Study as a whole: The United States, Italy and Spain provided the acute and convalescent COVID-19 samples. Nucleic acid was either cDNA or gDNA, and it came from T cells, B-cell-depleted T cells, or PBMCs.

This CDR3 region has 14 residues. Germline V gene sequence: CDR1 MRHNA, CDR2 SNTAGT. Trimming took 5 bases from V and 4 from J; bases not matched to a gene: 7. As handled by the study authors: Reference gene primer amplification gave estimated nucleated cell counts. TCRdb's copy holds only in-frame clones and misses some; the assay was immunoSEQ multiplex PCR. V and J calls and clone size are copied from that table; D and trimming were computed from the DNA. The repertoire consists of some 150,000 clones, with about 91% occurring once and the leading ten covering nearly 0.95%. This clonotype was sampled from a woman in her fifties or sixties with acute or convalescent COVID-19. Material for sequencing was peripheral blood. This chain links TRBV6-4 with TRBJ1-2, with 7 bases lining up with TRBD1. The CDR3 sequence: CASSPSRQGYGYTF. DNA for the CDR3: TGTGCCAGCAGTCCATCCCGACAGGGCTATGGCTACACCTTC.